These T cell receptor beta chains were read from a single sample in a study of PD-1 blockade in classical Hodgkin lymphoma. The table came from immunoSEQ multiplex PCR; TCRdb's copy has only in-frame clones and leaves some out. This table holds some 13,000 clones, around nine tenths found once. The sample was peripheral blood mononuclear cells (PBMCs), taken at baseline. All receptors derive from a human donor with classical Hodgkin lymphoma. Both conserved end residues are part of each CDR3. Fields, in order: CDR3 protein, CDR3 DNA, D gene, V gene, J gene, clone size. A D gene is named only where the DNA matches it firmly. Size is omitted from some rows. Given values are once, few, many or a class for expanded clones.

cdr3_aa: CASSLALAGYEQYF
cdr3_nt: TGTGCCAGCAGTTTAGCACTAGCGGGCTACGAGCAGTACTTC
d_call: TRBD2
v_call: TRBV28
j_call: TRBJ2-7
clone_size: NA

cdr3_aa: CASRPRRQGLNTEAFF
cdr3_nt: TGTGCCAGTAGACCCCGCCGACAGGGTTTGAACACTGAAGCTTTCTTT
d_call: TRBD1
v_call: TRBV19
j_call: TRBJ1-1
clone_size: NA

cdr3_aa: CASSTGGDYEQYF
cdr3_nt: TGTGCCAGCAGTACAGGGGGCGACTACGAGCAGTACTTC
d_call: TRBD1
v_call: TRBV6-5
j_call: TRBJ2-7
clone_size: NA

cdr3_aa: CASSRSSYEQYF
cdr3_nt: TGTGCCAGCAGCAGGAGCTCCTACGAGCAGTACTTC
d_call: NA
v_call: TRBV6-5
j_call: TRBJ2-7
clone_size: NA

cdr3_aa: CASRPGTGATGELFF
cdr3_nt: TGTGCCAGCAGACCCGGGACAGGGGCCACCGGGGAGCTGTTTTTT
d_call: TRBD1
v_call: TRBV6-5
j_call: TRBJ2-2
clone_size: NA

cdr3_aa: CASSLEVDWGQYF
cdr3_nt: TGTGCCAGCAGCTTGGAGGTGGATTGGGGGCAGTACTTC
d_call: NA
v_call: TRBV7-8
j_call: TRBJ2-7
clone_size: NA

cdr3_aa: CASSRGTVNYGYTF
cdr3_nt: TGTGCCAGCAGCCGGGGGACAGTAAACTATGGCTACACCTTC
d_call: TRBD1
v_call: TRBV11-2
j_call: TRBJ1-2
clone_size: NA

cdr3_aa: CASSQDLGANTEAFF
cdr3_nt: TGTGCCAGCAGCCAAGATCTGGGGGCCAACACTGAAGCTTTCTTT
d_call: NA
v_call: TRBV4-2
j_call: TRBJ1-1
clone_size: NA

cdr3_aa: CASSLVWYEQYF
cdr3_nt: TGCGCCAGCAGCCTCGTCTGGTACGAGCAGTACTTC
d_call: NA
v_call: TRBV5-1
j_call: TRBJ2-7
clone_size: NA

cdr3_aa: CASSLGLAGGVGTGELFF
cdr3_nt: TGTGCCAGCAGTCTAGGACTAGCGGGAGGAGTTGGCACCGGGGAGCTGTTTTTT
d_call: TRBD2
v_call: TRBV11-3
j_call: TRBJ2-2
clone_size: NA

cdr3_aa: CAAGSGIGYQETQYF
cdr3_nt: TGTGCCGCCGGGAGCGGGATCGGGTACCAAGAGACCCAGTACTTC
d_call: TRBD2
v_call: TRBV10-3
j_call: TRBJ2-5
clone_size: NA

cdr3_aa: CASSSPWGAGGVSYEQYF
cdr3_nt: TGTGCCAGCAGTTCTCCCTGGGGGGCGGGAGGAGTATCCTACGAGCAGTACTTC
d_call: TRBD2
v_call: TRBV28
j_call: TRBJ2-7
clone_size: NA

cdr3_aa: CSGGQGGNTGELFF
cdr3_nt: TGCAGCGGTGGACAGGGAGGTAACACCGGGGAGCTGTTTTTT
d_call: TRBD1
v_call: TRBV29-1
j_call: TRBJ2-2
clone_size: NA

cdr3_aa: CASSQGAGGRETQYF
cdr3_nt: TGTGCCAGCAGCCAAGGGGCGGGGGGGCGAGAGACCCAGTACTTC
d_call: TRBD2
v_call: TRBV14
j_call: TRBJ2-5
clone_size: NA

cdr3_aa: CASSWEGRTQETQYF
cdr3_nt: TGTGCCAGCAGCTGGGAGGGACGAACTCAAGAGACCCAGTACTTC
d_call: TRBD2
v_call: TRBV7-9
j_call: TRBJ2-5
clone_size: NA

cdr3_aa: CASSYDRGGQYF
cdr3_nt: TGTGCCAGCAGTTACGACAGGGGGGGACAGTACTTC
d_call: TRBD1
v_call: TRBV6-5
j_call: TRBJ2-7
clone_size: once

cdr3_aa: CASSLVRYPYEKLFF
cdr3_nt: TGTGCCAGCAGCTTAGTCAGATACCCTTATGAAAAACTGTTTTTT
d_call: NA
v_call: TRBV11-2
j_call: TRBJ1-4
clone_size: NA

cdr3_aa: CASSLGTSDSLTQYF
cdr3_nt: TGTGCCAGCAGCTTAGGGACTAGCGATTCGTTGACCCAGTACTTC
d_call: TRBD2
v_call: TRBV7-3
j_call: TRBJ2-5
clone_size: NA

cdr3_aa: CASSQDYGQGSYEQYF
cdr3_nt: TGTGCCAGCAGCCAAGATTACGGACAGGGCTCCTACGAGCAGTACTTC
d_call: TRBD1
v_call: TRBV4-2
j_call: TRBJ2-7
clone_size: few

cdr3_aa: CASTPDRGGNYGYTF
cdr3_nt: TGTGCCAGTACCCCGGACAGGGGGGGAAACTATGGCTACACCTTC
d_call: TRBD1
v_call: TRBV19
j_call: TRBJ1-2
clone_size: NA

cdr3_aa: CASSSIVPRRGYGYTF
cdr3_nt: TGTGCCAGCAGTTCCATAGTACCCCGCCGGGGATACGGCTACACCTTC
d_call: NA
v_call: TRBV6-8
j_call: TRBJ1-2
clone_size: NA

cdr3_aa: CASRFLQGGGNIQYF
cdr3_nt: TGTGCCAGCAGATTCTTACAGGGAGGAGGGAACATTCAGTACTTC
d_call: NA
v_call: TRBV6-5
j_call: TRBJ2-4
clone_size: NA

cdr3_aa: CAWTLTPGGGELFF
cdr3_nt: TGTGCCTGGACCCTAACCCCGGGGGGCGGGGAGCTGTTTTTT
d_call: TRBD2
v_call: TRBV30
j_call: TRBJ2-2
clone_size: NA

cdr3_aa: CAWSGISSGQGNYGYTF
cdr3_nt: TGTGCCTGGAGTGGAATCTCGTCGGGACAGGGAAACTATGGCTACACCTTC
d_call: TRBD1
v_call: TRBV30
j_call: TRBJ1-2
clone_size: once

cdr3_aa: CASSHGTPSYEQYF
cdr3_nt: TGTGCCAGCAGCCACGGGACACCCTCCTACGAGCAGTACTTC
d_call: NA
v_call: TRBV6-5
j_call: TRBJ2-7
clone_size: NA

cdr3_aa: CASSRDRDLYGYTF
cdr3_nt: TGTGCCAGCAGTCGGGACAGGGACCTCTATGGCTACACCTTC
d_call: TRBD1
v_call: TRBV6-6
j_call: TRBJ1-2
clone_size: NA

cdr3_aa: CASTQPLDRRNEKLFF
cdr3_nt: TGTGCCAGCACCCAACCCTTGGACAGAAGAAATGAAAAACTGTTTTTT
d_call: NA
v_call: TRBV11-2
j_call: TRBJ1-4
clone_size: once

cdr3_aa: CASSLQGYLMEQYF
cdr3_nt: TGTGCCAGCAGTTTGCAGGGGTACCTCATGGAGCAGTACTTC
d_call: NA
v_call: TRBV28
j_call: TRBJ2-7
clone_size: NA

cdr3_aa: CASSVGTVANYGYTF
cdr3_nt: TGCGCCAGCAGCGTCGGGACAGTTGCGAACTATGGCTACACCTTC
d_call: TRBD1
v_call: TRBV5-1
j_call: TRBJ1-2
clone_size: NA

cdr3_aa: CASSLHRGSYNSPLHF
cdr3_nt: TGTGCCAGCAGCCTTCACAGGGGTTCCTATAATTCACCCCTCCACTTT
d_call: TRBD1
v_call: TRBV28
j_call: TRBJ1-6
clone_size: once

cdr3_aa: CASSSAQEYALSGNTIYF
cdr3_nt: TGTGCCAGTAGTTCCGCACAGGAATACGCACTCTCTGGAAACACCATATATTTT
d_call: NA
v_call: TRBV19
j_call: TRBJ1-3
clone_size: NA

cdr3_aa: CASRPGRWIRGANVLTF
cdr3_nt: TGTGCCAGCAGACCGGGACGGTGGATACGCGGGGCCAACGTCCTGACTTTC
d_call: NA
v_call: TRBV27
j_call: TRBJ2-6
clone_size: once

cdr3_aa: CASSQDSRQGNQPQHF
cdr3_nt: TGCGCCAGCAGCCAAGATTCGCGACAGGGAAATCAGCCCCAGCATTTT
d_call: TRBD1
v_call: TRBV4-1
j_call: TRBJ1-5
clone_size: NA

cdr3_aa: CASSFPPTGTGGYTF
cdr3_nt: TGTGCCAGCAGTTTTCCCCCTACCGGGACTGGTGGCTACACCTTC
d_call: NA
v_call: TRBV6-5
j_call: TRBJ1-2
clone_size: NA

cdr3_aa: CASSLGQPNAGANVLTF
cdr3_nt: TGTGCCAGCAGCTTGGGACAGCCAAATGCTGGGGCCAACGTCCTGACTTTC
d_call: TRBD1
v_call: TRBV7-9
j_call: TRBJ2-6
clone_size: NA

cdr3_aa: CAISSGGLGNEQFF
cdr3_nt: TGTGCCATCAGTAGCGGGGGCTTGGGCAATGAGCAGTTCTTC
d_call: TRBD2
v_call: TRBV10-3
j_call: TRBJ2-1
clone_size: NA

cdr3_aa: CASRDTGTGIAFF
cdr3_nt: TGTGCCAGCAGAGACACCGGGACAGGGATAGCTTTCTTT
d_call: TRBD1
v_call: TRBV2
j_call: TRBJ1-1
clone_size: NA

cdr3_aa: CASSVEDRVTQYF
cdr3_nt: TGTGCCAGCAGCGTAGAGGACCGAGTTACGCAGTATTTT
d_call: NA
v_call: TRBV9
j_call: TRBJ2-3
clone_size: NA

cdr3_aa: CASSYGTGIHRGAVF
cdr3_nt: TGTGCCAGCAGTTACGGGACAGGGATTCACCGGGGAGCTGTTTTT
d_call: TRBD1
v_call: TRBV6-5
j_call: TRBJ2-2
clone_size: NA

cdr3_aa: CASSLSRTGGLAGASETQYF
cdr3_nt: TGTGCCAGCAGTTTATCCCGGACAGGGGGACTAGCGGGTGCCTCTGAGACCCAGTACTTC
d_call: TRBD2
v_call: TRBV28
j_call: TRBJ2-5
clone_size: NA

cdr3_aa: CASSDTGTGGFTGELFF
cdr3_nt: TGCGCCAGCAGCGACACCGGGACAGGGGGTTTCACCGGGGAGCTGTTTTTT
d_call: TRBD1
v_call: TRBV10-1
j_call: TRBJ2-2
clone_size: NA

cdr3_aa: CASSLAGTGGSPLHF
cdr3_nt: TGCGCCAGCAGCTTGGCAGGGACAGGGGGTTCACCCCTCCACTTT
d_call: TRBD1
v_call: TRBV5-1
j_call: TRBJ1-6
clone_size: NA

cdr3_aa: CASSSLTLSTDTQYF
cdr3_nt: TGTGCCAGCAGTTCTCTAACCCTAAGCACAGATACGCAGTATTTT
d_call: NA
v_call: TRBV27
j_call: TRBJ2-3
clone_size: NA

cdr3_aa: CAIGTGPRKYF
cdr3_nt: TGTGCCATCGGTACCGGGCCAAGGAAGTACTTC
d_call: NA
v_call: TRBV19
j_call: TRBJ2-7
clone_size: NA

cdr3_aa: CASSPGQGANTEAFF
cdr3_nt: TGTGCCAGCAGCCCGGGACAGGGGGCTAACACTGAAGCTTTCTTT
d_call: TRBD1
v_call: TRBV4-2
j_call: TRBJ1-1
clone_size: NA

cdr3_aa: CASSLVGEQFF
cdr3_nt: TGCGCCAGCAGCTTGGTGGGTGAGCAGTTCTTC
d_call: NA
v_call: TRBV5-1
j_call: TRBJ2-1
clone_size: NA

cdr3_aa: CASSSGVWNTEAFF
cdr3_nt: TGTGCCAGCAGTTCAGGGGTCTGGAACACTGAAGCTTTCTTT
d_call: NA
v_call: TRBV6-1
j_call: TRBJ1-1
clone_size: once

cdr3_aa: CASSPTLGLANEQFF
cdr3_nt: TGTGCCAGCAGCCCCACCCTAGGACTGGCCAATGAGCAGTTCTTC
d_call: NA
v_call: TRBV7-3
j_call: TRBJ2-1
clone_size: NA

cdr3_aa: CASSQGDRVPRAFF
cdr3_nt: TGCGCCAGCAGCCAAGGGGACAGGGTACCACGAGCTTTCTTT
d_call: TRBD1
v_call: TRBV4-1
j_call: TRBJ1-1
clone_size: once

cdr3_aa: CASSVLAQVNEQFF
cdr3_nt: TGTGCCAGTAGTGTACTAGCACAAGTGAATGAGCAGTTCTTC
d_call: NA
v_call: TRBV19
j_call: TRBJ2-1
clone_size: NA

cdr3_aa: CASSVYSNYGYTF
cdr3_nt: TGTGCCAGCAGTGTATATTCGAACTATGGCTACACCTTC
d_call: NA
v_call: TRBV6-1
j_call: TRBJ1-2
clone_size: NA

cdr3_aa: CATNRQNYGYTF
cdr3_nt: TGTGCCACCAACAGACAGAACTATGGCTACACCTTC
d_call: NA
v_call: TRBV10-3
j_call: TRBJ1-2
clone_size: NA